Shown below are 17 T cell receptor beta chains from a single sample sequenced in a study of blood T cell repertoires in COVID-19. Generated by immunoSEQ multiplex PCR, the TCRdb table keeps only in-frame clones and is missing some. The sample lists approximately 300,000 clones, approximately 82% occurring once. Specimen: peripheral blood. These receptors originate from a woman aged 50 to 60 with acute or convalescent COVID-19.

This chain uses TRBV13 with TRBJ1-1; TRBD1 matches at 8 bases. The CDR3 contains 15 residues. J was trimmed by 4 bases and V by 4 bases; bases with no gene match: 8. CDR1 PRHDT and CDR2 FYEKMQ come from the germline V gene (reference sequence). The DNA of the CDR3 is TGTGCCAGCAGCTCACCGGGACAGGCGGGCACTGAAGCTTTCTTT. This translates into CASSSPGQAGTEAFF.

The CDR3 is CASCPDRDTEAFF. CDR3 in DNA: TGTGCCAGCTGTCCCGACAGGGACACTGAAGCTTTCTTT. The chain is built from TRBV2 and TRBJ1-1; 7 bases fit TRBD1. Trimming cost V 8 bases and J 3 bases; bases outside gene matches: 6. CDR3 length: 13 residues. The germline V gene encodes CDR1 SNHLY and CDR2 FYNNEI.

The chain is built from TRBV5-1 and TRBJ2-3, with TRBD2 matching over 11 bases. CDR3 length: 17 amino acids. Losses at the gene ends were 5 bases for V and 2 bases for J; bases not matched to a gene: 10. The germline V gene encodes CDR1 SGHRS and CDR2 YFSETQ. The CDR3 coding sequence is TGCGCCAGCAGTTTTAGCGGGGGGGCCCTGTTCACAGATACGCAGTATTTT. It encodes CASSFSGGALFTDTQYF.

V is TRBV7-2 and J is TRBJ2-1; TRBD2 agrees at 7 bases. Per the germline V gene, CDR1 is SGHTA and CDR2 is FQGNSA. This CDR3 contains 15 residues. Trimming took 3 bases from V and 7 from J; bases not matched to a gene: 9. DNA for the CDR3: TGTGCCAGCAGCTTTGTGGCGGGAGTAGGAAATGAGCAGTTCTTC. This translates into CASSFVAGVGNEQFF.

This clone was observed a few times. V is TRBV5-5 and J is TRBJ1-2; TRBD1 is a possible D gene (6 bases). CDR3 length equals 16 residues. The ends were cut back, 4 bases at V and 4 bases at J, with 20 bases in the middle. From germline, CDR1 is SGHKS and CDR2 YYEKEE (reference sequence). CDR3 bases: TGTGCCAGCAGCCGATTAACGGGACAAGAAGGCTATGGCTACACCTTC. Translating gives CASSRLTGQEGYGYTF.

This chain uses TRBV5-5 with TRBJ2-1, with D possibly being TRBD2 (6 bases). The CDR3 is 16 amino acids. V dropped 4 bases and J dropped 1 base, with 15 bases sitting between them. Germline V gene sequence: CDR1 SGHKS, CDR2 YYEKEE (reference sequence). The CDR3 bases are TGTGCCAGCAGCCCGGACTATACGAGGTCCTACAATGAGCAGTTCTTC. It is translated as CASSPDYTRSYNEQFF.

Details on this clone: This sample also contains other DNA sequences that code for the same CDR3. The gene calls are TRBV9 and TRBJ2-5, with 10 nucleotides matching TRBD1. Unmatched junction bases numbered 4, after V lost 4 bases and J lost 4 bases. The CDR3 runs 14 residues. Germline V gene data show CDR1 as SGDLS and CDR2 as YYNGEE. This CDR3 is CASSPGQGRETQYF. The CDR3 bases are TGTGCCAGCAGCCCGGGACAGGGGAGAGAGACCCAGTACTTC.

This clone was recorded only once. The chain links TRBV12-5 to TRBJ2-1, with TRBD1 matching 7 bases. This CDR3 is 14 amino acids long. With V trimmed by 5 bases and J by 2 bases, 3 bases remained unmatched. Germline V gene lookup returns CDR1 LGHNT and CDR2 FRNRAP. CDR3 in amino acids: CASGLGTAYNEQFF. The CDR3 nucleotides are TGTGCTAGTGGTCTAGGGACAGCCTACAATGAGCAGTTCTTC.

CDR3 sequence reads: CASTLGQGLNSPLHF. CDR3 sequence (DNA): TGTGCCAGCACCCTAGGACAGGGACTTAATTCACCCCTCCACTTT. This chain links TRBV6-5 with TRBJ1-6; TRBD1 agrees at 8 bases. This CDR3 has 15 residues. The germline V gene has CDR1 MNHEY and CDR2 SVGAGI. Trimming took 7 bases from V and 6 from J; bases not matched to a gene: 8.

The CDR3 DNA follows: TGTGCCAGCAGCCGAGGGGGCAGCGGGGAGCTGTTTTTT. Amino acids: CASSRGGSGELFF. The J gene is TRBJ2-2, the V gene TRBV28; 7 bases are shared with TRBD1. V was clipped by 6 bases and J by 7 bases; unmatched bases: 5. From germline, CDR1 is MDHEN and CDR2 SYDVKM. This CDR3 spans 13 amino acids.

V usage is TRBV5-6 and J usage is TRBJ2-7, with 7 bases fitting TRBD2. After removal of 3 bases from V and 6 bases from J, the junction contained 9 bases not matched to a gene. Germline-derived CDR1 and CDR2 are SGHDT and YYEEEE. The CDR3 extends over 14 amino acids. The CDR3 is CASSWTSAGGEQYF. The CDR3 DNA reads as TGTGCCAGCAGCTGGACTAGTGCTGGTGGCGAGCAGTACTTC.

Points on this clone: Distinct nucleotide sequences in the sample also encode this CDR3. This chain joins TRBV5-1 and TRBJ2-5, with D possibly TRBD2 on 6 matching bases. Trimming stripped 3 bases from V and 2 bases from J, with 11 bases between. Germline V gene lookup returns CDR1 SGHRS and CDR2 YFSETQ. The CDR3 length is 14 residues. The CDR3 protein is CASSYGGDQETQYF. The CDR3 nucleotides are TGCGCCAGCAGCTATGGAGGGGATCAAGAGACCCAGTACTTC.

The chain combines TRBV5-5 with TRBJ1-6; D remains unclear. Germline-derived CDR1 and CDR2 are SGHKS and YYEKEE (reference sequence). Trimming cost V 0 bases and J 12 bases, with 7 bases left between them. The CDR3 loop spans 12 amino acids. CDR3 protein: CASSLVGGPLHF. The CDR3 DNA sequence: TGTGCCAGCAGCTTGGTAGGCGGACCCCTCCACTTT.

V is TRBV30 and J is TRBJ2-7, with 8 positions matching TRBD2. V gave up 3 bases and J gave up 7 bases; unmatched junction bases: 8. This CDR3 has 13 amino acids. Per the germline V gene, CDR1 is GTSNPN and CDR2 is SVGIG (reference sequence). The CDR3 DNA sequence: TGTGCCTGGAGCACGGCCCGGGAGGGAGAGCAGTACTTC. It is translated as CAWSTAREGEQYF. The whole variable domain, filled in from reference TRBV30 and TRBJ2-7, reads SQTIHQWPATLVQPVGSPLSLECTVEGTSNPNLYWYRQAAGRGLQLLFYSVGIGQISSEVPQNLSASRPQDRQFILSSKKLLLSDSGFYLCAWSTAREGEQYFGPGTRLTVT.

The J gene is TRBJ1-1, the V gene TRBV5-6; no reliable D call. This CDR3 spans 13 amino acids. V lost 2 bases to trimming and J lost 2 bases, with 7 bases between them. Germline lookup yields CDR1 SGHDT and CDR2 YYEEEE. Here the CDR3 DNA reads TGTGCCAGCAGCTTTACAATTAACACTGAAGCTTTCTTT. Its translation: CASSFTINTEAFF.

CDR3 sequence reads: CASSQERGSSYNEQFF. CDR3 nucleotide sequence: TGTGCCAGCAGCCAAGAACGGGGAAGTTCCTACAATGAGCAGTTCTTC. This sequence joins TRBV4-2 and TRBJ2-1; D may be TRBD2 (5 bases). The CDR3 sequence is 16 residues long. The V end was cut by 0 bases, the J end by 1 base, with 10 bases between. CDR1 and CDR2 from the germline V gene are LGHNA and YNFKEQ.

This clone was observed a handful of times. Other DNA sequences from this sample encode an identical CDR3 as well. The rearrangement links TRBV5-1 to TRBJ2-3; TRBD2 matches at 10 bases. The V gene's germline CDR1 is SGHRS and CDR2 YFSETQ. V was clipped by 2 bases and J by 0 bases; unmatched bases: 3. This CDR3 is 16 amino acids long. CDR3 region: CASSFGLAVSTDTQYF. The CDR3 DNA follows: TGCGCCAGCAGCTTCGGACTAGCGGTTAGCACAGATACGCAGTATTTT.